The 18 T cell receptor beta chains below all came from one sample that was sequenced in a study of blood T cell repertoires in COVID-19. Measured with immunoSEQ multiplex PCR; TCRdb has only the in-frame clones, and not every one. The sample records approximately 670,000 clones, more than 80% being singletons. Sequencing was done on a sample of peripheral blood. Receptor source: a woman younger than 35 with acute or convalescent COVID-19.

This clone was found once. The chain employs TRBV6-4 and TRBJ1-5; D may be TRBD1 (5 bases). The germline V and J ends were trimmed by 6 bases and 0 bases, with 9 bases remaining between them. The CDR3 spans 14 residues. Germline V gene sequence: CDR1 MRHNA, CDR2 SNTAGT. Here the CDR3 reads CASSADSSNQPQHF. CDR3 bases: TGTGCCAGCAGCGCAGACAGTAGCAATCAGCCCCAGCATTTT.

The chain has TRBV20-1 and TRBJ2-7, with no clear D. The CDR3 spans 14 residues. Germline CDR1 reads DFQATT; CDR2 reads SNEGSKA (reference sequence). Trimming shortened V by 3 bases and J by 2 bases, and 14 bases separated the two germline ends. CDR3 in DNA: TGCAGTGCTAGTGCGGTTACAGAGCCCTACGAGCAGTACTTC. Translating it yields CSASAVTEPYEQYF.

As for this clone: The sample holds other DNA sequences that translate to the same CDR3. The chain has TRBV2 and TRBJ2-7; TRBD2 aligns across 7 bases. CDR1 is SNHLY and CDR2 is FYNNEI in the germline V gene. V lost 3 bases, J lost 0 bases, and 2 bases stayed unmatched. The CDR3 covers 14 residues. The CDR3, as DNA: TGTGCCAGCAGTGAGGGGGGGTCCTCCTACGAGCAGTACTTC. This encodes CASSEGGSSYEQYF. Full variable domain (outside the CDR3, taken from reference TRBV2 and TRBJ2-7): EPEVTQTPSHQVTQMGQEVILRCVPISNHLYFYWYRQILGQKVEFLVSFYNNEISEKSEIFDDQFSVERPDGSNFTLKIRSTKLEDSAMYFCASSEGGSSYEQYFGPGTRLTVT.

Comment on this clone: The sample has other DNA sequences that encode this CDR3 too. This rearrangement joins TRBV6-5 to TRBJ2-7; 7 bases agree with TRBD1. CDR1 is MNHEY and CDR2 is SVGAGI in the germline V gene. V trimming: 8 bases; J trimming: 3 bases; junction bases outside the gene matches: 4. This CDR3 is 12 amino acids long. CDR3 coding DNA: TGTGCCAGCGTGAGACAGGGCTACGAGCAGTACTTC. The encoded protein is CASVRQGYEQYF.

The gene calls are TRBV5-1 and TRBJ1-1; D may be TRBD1 (6 bases). Germline CDR1 and CDR2: SGHRS and YFSETQ. The CDR3 sequence is 15 residues long. V was cut by 1 base and J by 5 bases, with 15 bases left in between. The CDR3 DNA reads TGCGCCAGCAGCTTGTGGGGGGGCGAGGAGACTGAAGCTTTCTTT. Translated: CASSLWGGEETEAFF.

This chain connects TRBV21-1 to TRBJ2-3; TRBD2 is taken as the D call from the table, unchecked against the DNA. TRBV21-1 is marked as a pseudogene. CDR3 length equals 15 residues. The CDR3 bases are TGTGCCAGCAGCCAGCGGGGGGTTAGCACAGATACGCAGTATTTT. Amino acid sequence: CASSQRGVSTDTQYF.

As concerns this clone: The sample carries other DNA sequences with the same CDR3. The chain recombines TRBV29-1 with TRBJ1-1, with 8 bases fitting TRBD1. J gave up 2 bases and V 6 bases, and 5 bases lay outside the gene matches. CDR1 and CDR2 from the germline V gene are SQVTM and ANQGSEA. The CDR3 has 13 residues. The CDR3 loop is CSVGTGLNTEAFF. CDR3 nucleotide sequence: TGCAGCGTGGGGACAGGTCTTAACACTGAAGCTTTCTTT.

The rearrangement joins TRBV5-6 to TRBJ1-2; 9 bases map to TRBD1. The CDR3 runs 15 residues. With V trimmed by 4 bases and J by 4 bases, 8 bases remained unmatched. In germline, CDR1 is SGHDT, CDR2 YYEEEE. The CDR3 DNA reads as TGTGCCAGCAGCCGTCGAGGGACAGGGTTCTATGGCTACACCTTC. Its protein product is CASSRRGTGFYGYTF.

The chain uses TRBV7-9 and TRBJ2-7; D uncertain. Germline lookup yields CDR1 SEHNR and CDR2 FQNEAQ (reference sequence). The V end was cut by 3 bases, the J end by 4 bases, with 7 bases between. This CDR3 region has 12 residues. The CDR3 DNA is TGTGCCAGCAGCTTTCTCCTTTACGAGCAGTACTTC. Its protein product is CASSFLLYEQYF.

The CDR3 coding sequence is TGCGCCAGCAGCTTGGGACAGGGACCAGATACGCAGTATTTT. This codes for CASSLGQGPDTQYF. This chain connects TRBV5-1 to TRBJ2-3, with 7 bases that match TRBD1. CDR3 length: 14 amino acids. Germline values: CDR1 SGHRS, CDR2 YFSETQ. Trimming took 0 bases from V and 4 from J; bases not matched to a gene: 2.

The chain carries TRBV7-9 and TRBJ1-2, with D possibly matching TRBD1 (5 bases). The V and J ends lost 6 bases and 6 bases respectively, with 11 bases between them. Germline loops: CDR1 SEHNR, CDR2 FQNEAQ (reference sequence). This CDR3 comprises 12 residues. CDR3 DNA: TGTGCCAGCAGAGGGCAAGGGGATGGCTACACCTTC. This sequence encodes CASRGQGDGYTF.

V is TRBV27 and J is TRBJ2-3; D not certain. Trimming cost V 2 bases and J 0 bases, with 9 bases left between them. This CDR3 contains 15 residues. The germline V gene encodes CDR1 MNHEY and CDR2 SMNVEV (reference sequence). CDR3 region: CASSLRRPSTDTQYF. The CDR3 DNA sequence: TGTGCCAGCAGTTTACGCAGGCCTAGCACAGATACGCAGTATTTT.

The V gene is TRBV12-3 or TRBV12-4, the J gene TRBJ1-4; D is perhaps TRBD1 (6 bases). V was cut by 7 bases and J by 7 bases, with 13 bases left in between. The CDR3 length is 13 residues. The CDR3 region has the DNA TGTGCCAGCACCCACCCGGACAGTGAAAAACTGTTTTTT. It yields the protein CASTHPDSEKLFF.

The chain combines TRBV21-1 with TRBJ1-3. TRBV21-1 is termed a pseudogene. The CDR3 spans 15 residues. CDR3 sequence reads: CASSKGGYLGNTIYF. Here the CDR3 DNA reads TGTGCCAGCAGCAAAGGAGGGTACCTAGGAAACACCATATATTTT.

The rearrangement links TRBV5-8 to TRBJ1-1, with 8 nucleotides matching TRBD1. The CDR3 runs to 16 residues. Germline assignment: CDR1 SGHTS and CDR2 YDEGEE. Unmatched junction bases numbered 7, after V lost 3 bases and J lost 0 bases. The CDR3 protein is CASSWDRISLNTEAFF. CDR3 bases: TGTGCCAGCAGCTGGGACAGGATCTCCCTGAACACTGAAGCTTTCTTT.

The chain is built from TRBV28 and TRBJ2-2; possible D gene TRBD1, 5 bases. The V end lost 0 bases, the J end lost 1 base, and 9 bases lay between the germline ends. Germline CDR1 reads MDHEN; CDR2 reads SYDVKM. The CDR3 totals 16 residues. CDR3 DNA sequence: TGTGCCAGCAGTTTATGGCGGCAGGGGAACACCGGGGAGCTGTTTTTT. Protein product: CASSLWRQGNTGELFF.

This chain connects TRBV20-1 to TRBJ1-1; D gene ambiguous. The ends were cut back, 4 bases at V and 6 bases at J, with 6 bases in the middle. This CDR3 region has 10 residues. CDR1 and CDR2 (germline): DFQATT, SNEGSKA (reference sequence). CDR3 nucleotide sequence: TGCAGTGCTACCGAGGCTGAAGCTTTCTTT. Protein sequence: CSATEAEAFF.

The J gene is TRBJ2-1, the V gene TRBV4-3, with 8 bases identical to TRBD1. V lost 5 bases and J lost 9; bases outside the gene matches: 15. This CDR3 has 16 amino acids. Per germline, CDR1 LGHNA and CDR2 YSLEER. CDR3 DNA sequence: TGCGCCAGCAGCTACAAATTAGGACAGGGCAATGGTGAGCAGTTCTTC. This gives the protein CASSYKLGQGNGEQFF.